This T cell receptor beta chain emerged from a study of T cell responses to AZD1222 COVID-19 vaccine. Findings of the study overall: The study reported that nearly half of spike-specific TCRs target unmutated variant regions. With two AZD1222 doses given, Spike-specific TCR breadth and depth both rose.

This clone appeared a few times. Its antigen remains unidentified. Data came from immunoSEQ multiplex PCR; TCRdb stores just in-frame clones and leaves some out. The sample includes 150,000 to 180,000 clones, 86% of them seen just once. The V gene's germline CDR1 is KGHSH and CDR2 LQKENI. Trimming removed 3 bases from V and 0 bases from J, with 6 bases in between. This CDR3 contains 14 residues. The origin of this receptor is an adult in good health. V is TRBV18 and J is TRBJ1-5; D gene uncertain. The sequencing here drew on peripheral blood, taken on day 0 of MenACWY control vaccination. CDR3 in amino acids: CASSPGYSNQPQHF. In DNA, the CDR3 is TGTGCCAGCTCACCCGGATATAGCAATCAGCCCCAGCATTTT.